A selection of T cell receptor beta chains follows, all from one sample in a study of blood T cell repertoires in COVID-19. Only in-frame clones appear in the TCRdb table, and some are missing; sequencing was by immunoSEQ multiplex PCR. The sample has some 500,000 clones, around 89% seen once. Sequencing input: PBMCs or T cells enriched from blood (not recorded which). The receptors derive from a woman in her 40s who had recovered from COVID-19. The CDR3 runs from the conserved cysteine through the conserved F or W. D genes are given only for firm matches. Expanded clones are given a class, and other clones once, few, many or no size at all.

d_call	v_call	clone_size	j_call	cdr3_aa	cdr3_nt
-	TRBV30	-	TRBJ1-1	CAWTHLETGSNTEAFF	TGTGCCTGGACCCATCTCGAGACAGGCTCGAACACTGAAGCTTTCTTT
-	TRBV6-5	-	TRBJ2-1	CASSRRGEQFF	TGTGCCAGCAGCCGCCGAGGGGAGCAGTTCTTC
TRBD2	TRBV11-2	once	TRBJ2-5	CASTQYSGSGETQYF	TGTGCCAGCACCCAATACAGCGGGAGCGGCGAGACCCAGTACTTC
TRBD1	TRBV30	once	TRBJ2-7	CAWRTWDSRYEQYF	TGTGCCTGGAGAACCTGGGACAGCCGATACGAGCAGTACTTC
TRBD2	TRBV2	-	TRBJ2-7	CASSDGTSGYEQYF	TGTGCCAGCAGTGACGGGACTAGCGGATACGAGCAGTACTTC
TRBD1	TRBV7-2	-	TRBJ1-1	CASVKGAINTEAFF	TGTGCCAGCGTTAAGGGGGCTATAAACACTGAAGCTTTCTTT
-	TRBV19	once	TRBJ1-1	CASSISRLVNTEAFF	TGTGCCAGTAGTATTTCCAGGCTGGTGAACACTGAAGCTTTCTTT
TRBD2	TRBV9	-	TRBJ2-2	CASSVAGGSNTGELFF	TGTGCCAGCAGCGTAGCGGGGGGTTCGAACACCGGGGAGCTGTTTTTT
TRBD1	TRBV20-1	-	TRBJ1-6	CSASPRDRGTLNSPLHF	TGCAGTGCTAGTCCCCGGGACAGGGGAACCCTTAATTCACCCCTCCACTTT
TRBD2	TRBV24-1	once	TRBJ2-1	CATRASGSDNEQFF	TGTGCCACCAGAGCTAGCGGGTCCGATAATGAGCAGTTCTTC
-	TRBV27	-	TRBJ2-1	CASSLLRGYNEQFF	TGTGCCAGCAGTTTACTACGGGGCTACAATGAGCAGTTCTTC
TRBD1	TRBV2	-	TRBJ1-5	CASRYDRGNQPQHF	TGTGCCAGCAGATACGACAGGGGAAATCAGCCCCAGCATTTT
TRBD2	TRBV5-1	few	TRBJ2-1	CASSPSGSSYNEQFF	TGCGCCAGCAGCCCGAGCGGGAGCTCCTACAATGAGCAGTTCTTC
-	TRBV29-1	once	TRBJ2-7	CSVYGGRSAEQYF	TGCAGCGTTTACGGGGGAAGATCAGCCGAGCAGTACTTC
-	TRBV4-1	-	TRBJ2-5	CASSQDPGGGETQYF	TGCGCCAGCAGCCAAGATCCTGGTGGAGGTGAGACCCAGTACTTC
-	TRBV4-3	-	TRBJ1-1	CASSQASGDLTEAFF	TGCGCCAGCAGCCAGGCTTCAGGGGACCTCACTGAAGCTTTCTTT
-	TRBV4-3	-	TRBJ1-2	CASSQDYGGGNGYTF	TGCGCCAGCAGCCAAGACTACGGGGGAGGAAATGGCTACACCTTC
TRBD1	TRBV5-1	-	TRBJ1-1	CASSLRTGGDSAEAFF	TGCGCCAGCAGCTTAAGGACAGGGGGCGATTCGGCTGAAGCTTTCTTT
-	TRBV11-2	-	TRBJ2-2	CASSRSDSTTGELFF	TGTGCCAGCAGCCGATCGGACTCAACCACCGGGGAGCTGTTTTTT
TRBD1	TRBV18	-	TRBJ1-6	CASSPPNSQGVNSPLHF	TGTGCCAGCTCACCACCGAATTCCCAGGGGGTAAATTCACCCCTCCACTTT
-	TRBV11-3	-	TRBJ2-5	CASSYYQETQYF	TGTGCCAGCAGCTACTACCAAGAGACCCAGTACTTC
-	TRBV7-2	-	TRBJ1-1	CASSLMRVETEAFF	TGTGCCAGCAGCTTGATGAGGGTAGAGACTGAAGCTTTCTTT
TRBD2	TRBV7-2	-	TRBJ2-7	CASSRPNSGSGSYEQYF	TGTGCCAGCAGTCGTCCTAATAGCGGGAGCGGCTCCTACGAGCAGTACTTC
-	TRBV19	-	TRBJ2-2	CASSNPLSGGELFF	TGTGCCAGTAGTAACCCCCTTTCCGGCGGGGAGCTGTTTTTT
TRBD1	TRBV4-3	-	TRBJ1-3	CASSQDLSRGLGNTIYF	TGCGCCAGCAGCCAAGATCTCTCCAGGGGGCTTGGAAACACCATATATTTT
-	TRBV11-2	once	TRBJ2-7	CASSLYPGSYEQYF	TGTGCCAGCAGCTTATATCCCGGCTCCTACGAGCAGTACTTC
-	TRBV3-1/TRBV3-2	-	TRBJ2-1	CASSSGSGRYNEQFF	TGTGCCAGCAGCTCGGGGAGCGGGCGCTACAATGAGCAGTTCTTC
-	TRBV19	-	TRBJ2-7	CASSKQGEQYF	TGTGCCAGTAGTAAACAGGGTGAGCAGTACTTC
TRBD1	TRBV15	-	TRBJ1-1	CATSDREMNTEAFF	TGTGCCACCAGCGACAGGGAGATGAACACTGAAGCTTTCTTT
TRBD2	TRBV10-3	-	TRBJ2-1	CAISVGLADYNEQFF	TGTGCCATCAGTGTGGGACTAGCGGATTACAATGAGCAGTTCTTC
TRBD1	TRBV4-1	-	TRBJ1-2	CASSQDLEGQTPTNYGYTF	TGCGCCAGCAGCCAAGATTTGGAGGGACAGACACCCACTAACTATGGCTACACCTTC
-	TRBV10-1	-	TRBJ1-1	CASSESGGPRGAEAFF	TGCGCCAGCAGTGAGTCCGGGGGGCCCCGGGGCGCTGAAGCTTTCTTT
-	TRBV6-5	once	TRBJ1-2	CASSFRRVTNYGYTF	TGTGCCAGCAGTTTTCGGCGGGTGACTAACTATGGCTACACCTTC
TRBD1	TRBV27	-	TRBJ1-1	CASTPRDSLEAFF	TGTGCCAGCACCCCTAGGGACAGTCTTGAAGCTTTCTTT
TRBD2	TRBV5-1	once	TRBJ2-1	CASSSGLAGLGNEQFF	TGCGCCAGCAGCTCCGGACTAGCGGGATTGGGGAATGAGCAGTTCTTC
TRBD2	TRBV19	-	TRBJ2-2	CASTMTSGSTGELFF	TGTGCCAGTACCATGACTAGCGGGAGCACCGGGGAGCTGTTTTTT
-	TRBV27	-	TRBJ2-2	CASSLEGAGELFF	TGTGCCAGCAGTTTAGAGGGGGCCGGGGAGCTGTTTTTT
-	TRBV19	-	TRBJ1-3	CASSIPPGVTGNTIYF	TGTGCCAGTAGTATACCCCCCGGGGTCACTGGAAACACCATATATTTT
-	TRBV12-5	-	TRBJ2-7	CATVGTKTYEQYF	TGTGCTACGGTGGGCACGAAGACCTACGAGCAGTACTTC
TRBD2	TRBV6-6	-	TRBJ2-7	CASSHLAGDYEQYF	TGTGCCAGCAGCCACCTAGCGGGTGATTACGAGCAGTACTTC
TRBD1	TRBV11-2	-	TRBJ2-7	CASSLGASRDRSYEQYF	TGTGCCAGCAGCTTAGGAGCTAGTCGGGACAGGTCATACGAGCAGTACTTC
-	TRBV27	-	TRBJ1-5	CASSLSRGGQPQHF	TGTGCCAGCAGTTTATCGAGGGGAGGCCAGCCCCAGCATTTT
TRBD1	TRBV13	-	TRBJ2-7	CASSPTGTGLYWQYF	TGTGCCAGCAGCCCAACCGGGACAGGGTTGTACTGGCAGTACTTC
-	TRBV30	-	TRBJ1-4	CAWSVRPVQEKLFF	TGTGCCTGGAGTGTTCGTCCGGTACAGGAAAAACTGTTTTTT
-	TRBV5-4	-	TRBJ1-1	CASSLDRPQVLRTEAFF	TGTGCCAGCAGCTTGGACAGGCCCCAAGTTTTGCGGACTGAAGCTTTCTTT
TRBD1	TRBV27	many	TRBJ1-4	CASSPQGLANEKLFF	TGTGCCAGCAGCCCACAGGGGTTGGCTAATGAAAAACTGTTTTTT
TRBD1	TRBV30	-	TRBJ1-1	CAWSVHRQGVVEAFF	TGTGCCTGGAGTGTACACCGACAGGGGGTTGTTGAAGCTTTCTTT
TRBD2	TRBV5-6	-	TRBJ2-1	CASSWGLAGGYNEQFF	TGTGCCAGCAGCTGGGGACTAGCGGGAGGTTACAATGAGCAGTTCTTC